These 18 T cell receptor beta chains came from one sample sequenced in a study of memory CD4+ T cells and cytomegalovirus serostatus. Single viable CD3+CD4+CD8-CD45RO+ cells were sorted as the memory CD4+ T cells. Profiled with immunoSEQ multiplex PCR; TCRdb holds only in-frame clones, not every one. The repertoire includes about 75,000 clones, under 80% of them detected once, and around 2.6% sits in the top ten. The sample consisted of memory CD4+ T cells from blood. These receptors were taken from an adult in good health and CMV-seropositive.

A note on this clone: The same CDR3 also results from other DNA sequences found in this sample. This chain joins TRBV10-3 and TRBJ2-3; D perhaps matches TRBD2 (5 bases). Per germline, CDR1 ENHRY and CDR2 SYGVKD. Between the trimmed V and J ends, which lost 8 bases and 5 bases, there was a span of 17 bases. This CDR3 is 14 amino acids long. CDR3 sequence: CAISDSGALDTQYF. CDR3 in DNA: TGTGCCATCTCGGACTCGGGCGCGTTAGATACGCAGTATTTT.

The rearrangement joins TRBV19 to TRBJ2-3; either TRBD1 or TRBD2 may fit D (5 bases each). CDR1 is LNHDA, CDR2 SQIVND, per germline (reference sequence). Trimming left V 0 bases short and J 0 bases short, with 7 bases between. The CDR3 contains 15 residues. In DNA form, the CDR3 reads TGTGCCAGTAGTATAGACGGGGCGAGCACAGATACGCAGTATTTT. It yields the protein CASSIDGASTDTQYF.

This chain uses TRBV12-2 with TRBJ2-5; whether TRBD2, the table's D call, matches the DNA was not checked. TRBV12-2 is assigned pseudogene status. This CDR3 comprises 16 residues. CDR3 protein: CASPPGRERDQETQYF. CDR3 sequence (DNA): TGTGCAAGTCCCCCTGGGCGGGAGAGGGATCAAGAGACCCAGTACTTC.

DNA of the CDR3: TGCAGCGCCCCGGGGTCCGTCGGCGGGAGGGCCGAGTATGAGCAGTTCTTC. It specifies CSAPGSVGGRAEYEQFF. The gene calls are TRBV29-1 and TRBJ2-1, with 9 bases identical to TRBD2. This CDR3 is built from 17 residues. Germline CDR1 reads SQVTM; CDR2 reads ANQGSEA. Trimming at V came to 7 bases and at J to 8 bases, leaving 21 bases not matched to a gene.

This clone was recorded once. The chain carries TRBV15 and TRBJ1-2, with a tentative D call TRBD1 (6 bases). The CDR3 runs 15 residues. Germline V gives CDR1 LNHNV, CDR2 YYDKDF (reference sequence). With 3 bases removed from V and 0 bases from J, the gap between germline ends came to 11 bases. The CDR3 here is CATSSSRTANYGYTF. The CDR3 bases are TGTGCCACCAGCAGCTCCCGGACAGCTAACTATGGCTACACCTTC.

The chain links TRBV19 to TRBJ1-5; weak D call: TRBD1 (6 bases). This CDR3 contains 13 residues. The V end was cut by 6 bases, the J end by 8 bases, with 14 bases between. The germline V gene encodes CDR1 LNHDA and CDR2 SQIVND (reference sequence). This chain's CDR3 is CASRTTGLKPQHF. The CDR3 region has the DNA TGTGCCAGTAGGACAACAGGGCTTAAGCCCCAGCATTTT. Based on the CDR3 plus reference TRBV19 and TRBJ1-5, the full variable domain is DGGITQSPKYLFRKEGQNVTLSCEQNLNHDAMYWYRQDPGQGLRLIYYSQIVNDFQKGDIAEGYSVSREKKESFPLTVTSAQKNPTAFYLCASRTTGLKPQHFGDGTRLSIL.

This clone appeared a single time. The chain uses TRBV19 and TRBJ2-5; D is ambiguous. CDR1 is LNHDA, CDR2 SQIVND, per germline (reference sequence). The CDR3 covers 15 residues. The ends were cut back, 5 bases at V and 3 bases at J, with 16 bases in the middle. The CDR3 reads CASSPSPRAEETQYF. As DNA, the CDR3 is TGTGCCAGTAGTCCATCTCCCCGGGCAGAAGAGACCCAGTACTTC.

The V gene is TRBV18, the J gene TRBJ1-4, with D unresolved. The germline V gene has CDR1 KGHSH and CDR2 LQKENI. This CDR3 spans 14 amino acids. Between the trimmed V and J ends, which lost 3 bases and 8 bases, there was a span of 13 bases. Written as DNA, the CDR3 is TGTGCCAGCTCACCCGACTCCGGGTACGAAAAACTGTTTTTT. The encoded protein is CASSPDSGYEKLFF.

The J gene is TRBJ2-7, the V gene TRBV19, with D possibly TRBD1 on 7 matching bases. Germline CDR1 is LNHDA and CDR2 is SQIVND (reference sequence). This CDR3 comprises 14 residues. With 3 bases removed from V and 5 bases from J, the gap between germline ends came to 14 bases. Written as DNA, the CDR3 is TGTGCCAGTAGTATCGGAGGGACAGCAGACGAGCAGTACTTC. It encodes CASSIGGTADEQYF.

The chain is built from TRBV11-3 and TRBJ1-3; TRBD1 aligns across 7 bases. Germline V gives CDR1 SGHNT, CDR2 YENEEA. Trimming at V came to 3 bases and at J to 3 bases, leaving 17 bases not matched to a gene. This CDR3 contains 19 residues. CDR3 bases: TGTGCCAGCAGCTTGAAGGGGGCGACTCGCAGCGGGCTTGGAAACACCATATATTTT. This translates into CASSLKGATRSGLGNTIYF.

The genes are TRBV29-1 and TRBJ2-3; 7 bases line up with TRBD2. V was pared by 6 bases and J by 6 bases, with 12 bases of the junction left unmatched. The CDR3 is 14 amino acids. Looked up from germline, CDR1 is SQVTM and CDR2 is ANQGSEA. In DNA form, the CDR3 reads TGCAGCGTGGGAGGGCCACCGGAGCTGGATACGCAGTATTTT. Translated: CSVGGPPELDTQYF.

This clone was observed once. The chain uses TRBV2 and TRBJ2-2, with 8 positions matching TRBD2. The ends lost 6 bases at V and 5 bases at J; junction bases unmatched: 14. Germline CDR1 reads SNHLY; CDR2 reads FYNNEI. The CDR3 contains 17 residues. DNA of the CDR3: TGTGCCAGCAGGCCCCCAGTGGGCGGGAGGATTACCGGGGAGCTGTTTTTT. This sequence encodes CASRPPVGGRITGELFF.

The chain is built from TRBV29-1 and TRBJ2-1; TRBD1 is a possible D gene (5 bases). Germline values: CDR1 SQVTM, CDR2 ANQGSEA. V was trimmed by 6 bases and J by 6 bases, leaving 15 bases between them. CDR3 length equals 13 residues. DNA of the CDR3: TGCAGCGTGCACAGGATGGGTAGCAATGAGCAGTTCTTC. Translation gives CSVHRMGSNEQFF.

V and J are TRBV19 and TRBJ1-1, with D tentatively TRBD1 (6 bases). Trimming removed 5 bases from V and 1 base from J, with 11 bases in between. Germline V CDR1 and CDR2: LNHDA, SQIVND (reference sequence). The CDR3 consists of 14 residues. CDR3 DNA: TGTGCCAGTAGTCCGGGAGGGGGGAACACTGAAGCTTTCTTT. Translated: CASSPGGGNTEAFF.

CDR3 residues: CASGLQETQYF. CDR3 sequence (DNA): TGTGCCAGCGGCTTACAAGAGACCCAGTACTTC. The V gene is TRBV27, the J gene TRBJ2-5, with D unclear. V gave up 8 bases and J gave up 2 bases, with 6 bases separating them. Per germline, CDR1 MNHEY and CDR2 SMNVEV (reference sequence). The CDR3 is made up of 11 amino acids.

The J gene is TRBJ1-1, the V gene TRBV20-1, with TRBD1 matching 7 bases. The CDR3 runs 11 residues. Germline trimming cut 5 bases from V and 5 bases from J; bases unmatched to any gene: 2. The germline V gene encodes CDR1 DFQATT and CDR2 SNEGSKA (reference sequence). As DNA, the CDR3 is TGCAGTGCTCAGGGGGATACTGAAGCTTTCTTT. It codes for CSAQGDTEAFF.

CDR3 protein: CASSMVRNTGELFF. CDR3 in DNA: TGTGCCAGCAGCATGGTGAGGAACACCGGGGAGCTGTTTTTT. The genes are TRBV5-4 and TRBJ2-2; D unclear. CDR3 size: 14 residues. V was cut by 4 bases and J by 1 base, with 8 bases left in between. The V gene's germline CDR1 is SGHNT and CDR2 YYREEE (reference sequence). The variable domain in full, with the rest retrieved from reference TRBV5-4 and TRBJ2-2, is ETGVTQSPTHLIKTRGQQVTLRCSSQSGHNTVSWYQQALGQGPQFIFQYYREEENGRGNFPPRFSGLQFPNYSSELNVNALELDDSALYLCASSMVRNTGELFFGEGSRLTVL.

J is TRBJ1-4 and V is TRBV25-1, with 7 bases lining up with TRBD1. The junction had 2 bases not matched to a gene; V was cut back by 6 bases and J by 4 bases. CDR1 and CDR2 from the germline V gene are MGHDK and SYGVNS. The CDR3 runs 13 residues. CDR3 nucleotides: TGTGCCAGCAGGGGACAGATTAATGAAAAACTGTTTTTT. Protein product: CASRGQINEKLFF.